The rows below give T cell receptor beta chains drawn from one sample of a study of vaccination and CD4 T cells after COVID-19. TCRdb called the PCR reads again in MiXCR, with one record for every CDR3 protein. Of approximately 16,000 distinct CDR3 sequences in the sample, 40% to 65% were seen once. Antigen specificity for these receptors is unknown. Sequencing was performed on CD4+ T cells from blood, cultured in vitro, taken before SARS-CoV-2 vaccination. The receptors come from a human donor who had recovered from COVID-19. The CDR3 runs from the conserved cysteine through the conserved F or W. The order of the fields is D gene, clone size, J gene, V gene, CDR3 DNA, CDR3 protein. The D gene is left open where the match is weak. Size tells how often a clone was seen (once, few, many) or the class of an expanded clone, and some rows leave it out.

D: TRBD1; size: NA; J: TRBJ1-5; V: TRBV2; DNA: TGTGCCAGCAGTGTCCCCCAGGGGGTAATAGGGGATAGCAATCAGCTCCAGCATTTT; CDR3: CASSVPQGVIGDSNQLQHF
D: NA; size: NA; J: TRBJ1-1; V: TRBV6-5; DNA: TGTGCCAGCAGTTATCGATCACAGGGTGAAGCTTTCTTT; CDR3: CASSYRSQGEAFF
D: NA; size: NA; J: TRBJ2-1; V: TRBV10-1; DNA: TGCGCCAGCAGTGAGAGGAAACTAGCTTCGGGTAATGAGCAGTTCTTC; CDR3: CASSERKLASGNEQFF
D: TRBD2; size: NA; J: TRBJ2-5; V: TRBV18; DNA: TGTGCCAGCTCTAACCTAGCGGGCGGAGACCAAGAGACCCAGTACTTC; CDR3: CASSNLAGGDQETQYF
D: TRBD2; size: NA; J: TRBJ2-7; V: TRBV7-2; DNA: TGTGCCAGCAGCTTAGCCGCCAGGACTAGCGGGAGTTACGAGCAGTACTTC; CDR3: CASSLAARTSGSYEQYF
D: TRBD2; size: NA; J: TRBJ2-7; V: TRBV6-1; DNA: TGTGCCAGCAGCAGATCCGGGACTAGCGGTTACTACGAGCAGTACTTC; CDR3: CASSRSGTSGYYEQYF
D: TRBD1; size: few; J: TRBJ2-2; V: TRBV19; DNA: TGTGCCAGTAATAAGGGGGGGACAGGGCTTACCGGGGAGCTGTTTTTT; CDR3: CASNKGGTGLTGELFF
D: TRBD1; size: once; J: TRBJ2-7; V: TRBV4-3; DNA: TGCGCCAGCAGCCAGGGCCCTAGGGACAGCGCCTACGAGCAGTACTTC; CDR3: CASSQGPRDSAYEQYF
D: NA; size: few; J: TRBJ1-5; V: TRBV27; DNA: TGTGCCAGCAGTTTAAACGGCTATCAGCCCCAGCATTTT; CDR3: CASSLNGYQPQHF
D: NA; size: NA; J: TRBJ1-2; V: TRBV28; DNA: TGTGCCAGCACTCCAGGGGAGGTCTATGGCTACACCTTC; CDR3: CASTPGEVYGYTF
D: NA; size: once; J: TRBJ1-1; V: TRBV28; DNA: TGTGCCAGCAGTTTTAGCCGAGGGGATCGAAACACTGAAGCTTTCTTT; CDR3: CASSFSRGDRNTEAFF
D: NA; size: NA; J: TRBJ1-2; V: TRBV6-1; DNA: TGTGCCAGCAGCCGACTGGGGGGCTATGGCTACACCTTC; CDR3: CASSRLGGYGYTF
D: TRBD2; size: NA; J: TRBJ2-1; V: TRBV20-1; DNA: TGCAGTGCCGGGACTAGCGGGGTGAGCTCCTACAATGAGCAGTTCTTC; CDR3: CSAGTSGVSSYNEQFF
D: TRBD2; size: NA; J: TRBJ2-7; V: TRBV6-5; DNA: TGTGCCAGCAGTTCCTCGGGACTAGCGGGGGATTCCTACGAGCAGTACTTC; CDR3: CASSSSGLAGDSYEQYF
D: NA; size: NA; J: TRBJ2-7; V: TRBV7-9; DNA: TGTGCCAGCAGCCCAGGCCCCTACGAGCAGTACTTC; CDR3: CASSPGPYEQYF
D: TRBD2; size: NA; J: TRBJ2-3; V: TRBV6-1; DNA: TGTGCCAGCACCCTAGCGGGAACAGATACGCAGTATTTT; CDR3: CASTLAGTDTQYF
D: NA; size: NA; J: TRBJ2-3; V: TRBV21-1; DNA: TGTGCCAGCAGCAATTGGGTCGGGGCTAGCACAGATACGCAGTATTTT; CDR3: CASSNWVGASTDTQYF
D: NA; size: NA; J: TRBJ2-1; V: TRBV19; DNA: TGTGCCAGTAGTAGGGACTGGAACAATGAGCAGTTCTTC; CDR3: CASSRDWNNEQFF
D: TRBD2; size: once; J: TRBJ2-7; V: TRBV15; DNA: TGTGCCACCAGCGTCGGGACTAGCGGACGCCAGGGCGAGCAGTACTTC; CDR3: CATSVGTSGRQGEQYF
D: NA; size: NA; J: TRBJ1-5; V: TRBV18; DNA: TGTGCCAGCTCACCATTGGGGTCTAATCAGCCCCAGCATTTT; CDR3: CASSPLGSNQPQHF
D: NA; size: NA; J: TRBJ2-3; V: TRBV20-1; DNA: TGCAGTGCTAGAGAGGCTCCTTCCACAGATACGCAGTATTTT; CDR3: CSAREAPSTDTQYF
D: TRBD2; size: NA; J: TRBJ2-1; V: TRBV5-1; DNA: TGCGCCAGCAGCTTGGAAGGCGGGGGGGCGTTTGAGCAGTTCTTC; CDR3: CASSLEGGGAFEQFF
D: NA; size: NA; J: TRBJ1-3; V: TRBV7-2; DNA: TGTGCCAGCAGCTTAGCAGTAGGAAGACAGAGCCTTGGAAACACCATATATTTT; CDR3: CASSLAVGRQSLGNTIYF
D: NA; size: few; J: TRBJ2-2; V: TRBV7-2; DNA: TGTGCCAGCAGCTCTCAGACAGGTGTGACCGGGGAGCTGTTTTTT; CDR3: CASSSQTGVTGELFF
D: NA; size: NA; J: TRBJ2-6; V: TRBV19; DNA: TGTGCCAGTAGTTTGGTCGGGGCGAGCTCTGGGGCCAACGTCCTGACTTTC; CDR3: CASSLVGASSGANVLTF
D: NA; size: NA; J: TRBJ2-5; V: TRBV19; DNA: TGTGCCAGTAGTATAACGACGGGCCAAGAGACCCAGTACTTC; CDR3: CASSITTGQETQYF
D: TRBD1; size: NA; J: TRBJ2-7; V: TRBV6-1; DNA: TGTGCCAGCAGCCTGACAGGGAGCTCCTACGAGCAGTACTTC; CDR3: CASSLTGSSYEQYF
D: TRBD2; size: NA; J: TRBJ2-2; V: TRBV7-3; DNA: TGTGCCAGCAGTCGTGGGGGGGTCACCGGGGAGCTGTTTTTT; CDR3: CASSRGGVTGELFF
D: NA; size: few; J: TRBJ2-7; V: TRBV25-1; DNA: TGTGCCAGCAGTGAATTTGGGGGGCGGGCCTACGAGCAGTACTTC; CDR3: CASSEFGGRAYEQYF
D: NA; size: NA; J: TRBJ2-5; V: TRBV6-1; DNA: TGTGCCAGCAGCTTTGCAGGGGAGACCCAGTACTTC; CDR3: CASSFAGETQYF
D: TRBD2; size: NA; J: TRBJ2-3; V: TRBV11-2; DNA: TGTGCCAGCAGCTTAGATCGGCGGGAGGGCACAGATACGCAGTATTTT; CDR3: CASSLDRREGTDTQYF
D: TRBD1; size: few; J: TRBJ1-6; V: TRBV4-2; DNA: TGTGCCAGCAGCCAAGATAGCGGCAGGGGGCCTCATTCACCCCTCCACTTT; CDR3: CASSQDSGRGPHSPLHF
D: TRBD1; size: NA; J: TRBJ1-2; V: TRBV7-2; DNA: TGTGCCAGCAGATCGGACAGGGGGGGAAGGGATGGCTACACCTTC; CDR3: CASRSDRGGRDGYTF
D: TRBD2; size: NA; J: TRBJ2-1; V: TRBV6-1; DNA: TGTGCCAGCAGACTCCGGGACAGGGAGATTCTAGGACTAGCGGGGGGAAGTAATGAGCAGTTCTTC; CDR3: CASRLRDREILGLAGGSNEQFF
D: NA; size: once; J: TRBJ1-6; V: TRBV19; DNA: TGTGCCAGTAGTCCCCGCCAGGGACCGAGCCAGAATTCACCCCTCCACTTT; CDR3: CASSPRQGPSQNSPLHF
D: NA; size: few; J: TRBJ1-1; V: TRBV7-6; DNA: TGTGCCAGCAGCTTAGCGGTCGGCGGCGGTGAAGCTTTCTTT; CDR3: CASSLAVGGGEAFF
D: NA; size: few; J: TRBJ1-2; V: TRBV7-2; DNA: TGTGCCAGCAGCCTTGCCTTGGAGGGATCTGGCTACACCTTC; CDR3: CASSLALEGSGYTF
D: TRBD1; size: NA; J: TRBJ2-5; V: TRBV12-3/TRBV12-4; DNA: TGTGCCAGCAGTTTGCCGGGACAGGGCCCCCGAGGGGCCCAGTACTTC; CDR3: CASSLPGQGPRGAQYF
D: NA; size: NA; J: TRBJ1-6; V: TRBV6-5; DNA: TGTGCCAGCAGTTACTCCGGCAGCGGAGGACCCCTCCACTTT; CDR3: CASSYSGSGGPLHF
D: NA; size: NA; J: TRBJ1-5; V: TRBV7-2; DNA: TGTGCCAGCAGCCAACTGCTGGGACGAGTCAATCAGCCCCAGCATTTT; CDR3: CASSQLLGRVNQPQHF
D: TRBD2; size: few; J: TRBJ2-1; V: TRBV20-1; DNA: TGCAGTGCTAGTGTGACTAGCGGGGGCTACAATGAGCAGTTCTTC; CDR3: CSASVTSGGYNEQFF
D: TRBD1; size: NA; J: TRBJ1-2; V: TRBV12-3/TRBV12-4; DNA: TGTGCCAGCAGTGAACAGGGGGCTGGCTACACCTTC; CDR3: CASSEQGAGYTF
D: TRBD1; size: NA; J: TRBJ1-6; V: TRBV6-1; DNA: TGTGCCAGCAGTGCAGGGACAGGGGATTCACCCCTCCACTTT; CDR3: CASSAGTGDSPLHF
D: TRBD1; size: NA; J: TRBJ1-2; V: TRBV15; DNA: TGTGCCACCAGTCCGACAGGGAACGACTATGGCTACACCTTC; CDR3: CATSPTGNDYGYTF
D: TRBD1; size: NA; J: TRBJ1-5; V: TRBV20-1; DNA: TGCAGTGCTAGATTGGGGACAGGGAGAAATCAGCCCCAGCATTTT; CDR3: CSARLGTGRNQPQHF
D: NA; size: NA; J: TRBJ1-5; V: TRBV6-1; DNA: TGTGCCAGCCACAGGGCGGATCAGCCCCAGCATTTT; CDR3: CASHRADQPQHF
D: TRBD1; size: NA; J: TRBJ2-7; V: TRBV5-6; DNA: TGTGCCAGCAGCTTGCCGGGACAGGGGACGGGGGAGCAGTACTTC; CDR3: CASSLPGQGTGEQYF
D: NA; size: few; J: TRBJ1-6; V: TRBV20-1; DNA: TGCAGTGCTAGATCCCACACGGGGAGTAATTCACCCCTCCACTTT; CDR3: CSARSHTGSNSPLHF
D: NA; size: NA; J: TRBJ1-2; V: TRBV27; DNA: TGTGCCAGCAGTTTATCGGGTGGGGGTCGGCTCTATGGCTACACCTTC; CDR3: CASSLSGGGRLYGYTF
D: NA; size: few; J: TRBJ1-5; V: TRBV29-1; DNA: TGCAGCGTTGAAGTCAGGGTTCGCAATCAGCCCCAGCATTTT; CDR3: CSVEVRVRNQPQHF
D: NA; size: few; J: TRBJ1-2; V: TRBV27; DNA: TGTGCCAGCAGTTTTTCGGGGGGCGCTGGCTATGGCTACACCTTC; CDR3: CASSFSGGAGYGYTF
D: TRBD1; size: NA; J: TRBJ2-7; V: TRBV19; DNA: TGTGCCAGCTCCCTGGGACAGTTCTCCTACGAGCAGTACTTC; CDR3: CASSLGQFSYEQYF
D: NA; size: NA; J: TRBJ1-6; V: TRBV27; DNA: TGTGCCAGCAGTTTTCAGGGTTTGGGTAATTCACCCCTCCACTTT; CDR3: CASSFQGLGNSPLHF
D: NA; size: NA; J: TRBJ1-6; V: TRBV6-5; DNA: TGTGCCAGCAGTTCCGACGGGGGTTCGAGCTCACCCCTCCACTTT; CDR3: CASSSDGGSSSPLHF
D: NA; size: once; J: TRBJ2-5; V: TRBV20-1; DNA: TGCAGTGCCTTCGAGGGCCAAGAGACCCAGTACTTC; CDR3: CSAFEGQETQYF
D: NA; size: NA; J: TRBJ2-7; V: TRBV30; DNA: TGTGCCTGGGCGGTGGGGCGGGGTTACGAGCAGTACTTC; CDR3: CAWAVGRGYEQYF
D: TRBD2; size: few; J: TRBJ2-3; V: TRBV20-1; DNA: TGCAGTGCCAAGTTAAATCTAGCGGGAGGCACAAATACGCAGTATTTT; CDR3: CSAKLNLAGGTNTQYF
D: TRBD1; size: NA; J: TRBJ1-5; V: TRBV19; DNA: TGTGCCAGTAGTATCCAGGGGGCCAATCAGCCCCAGCATTTT; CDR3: CASSIQGANQPQHF